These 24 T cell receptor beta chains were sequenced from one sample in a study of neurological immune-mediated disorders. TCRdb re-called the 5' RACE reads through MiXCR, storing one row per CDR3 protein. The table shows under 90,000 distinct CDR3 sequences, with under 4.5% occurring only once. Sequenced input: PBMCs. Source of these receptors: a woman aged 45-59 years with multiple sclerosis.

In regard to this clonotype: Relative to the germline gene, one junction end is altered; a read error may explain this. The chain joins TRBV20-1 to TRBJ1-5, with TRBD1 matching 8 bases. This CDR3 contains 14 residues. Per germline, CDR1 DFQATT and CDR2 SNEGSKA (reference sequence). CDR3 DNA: TGCAGTGCTAGTAGGGACAGGTACAATAAGACCCAGAATTTT. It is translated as CSASRDRYNKTQNF.

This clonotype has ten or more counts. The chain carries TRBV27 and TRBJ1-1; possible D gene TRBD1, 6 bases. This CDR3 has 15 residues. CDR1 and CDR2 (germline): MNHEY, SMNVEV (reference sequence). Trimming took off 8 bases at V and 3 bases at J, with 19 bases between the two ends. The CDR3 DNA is TGTGCCAGCTATCGATTACAGGGCCTCGACACTGAAGCTTTCTTT. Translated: CASYRLQGLDTEAFF.

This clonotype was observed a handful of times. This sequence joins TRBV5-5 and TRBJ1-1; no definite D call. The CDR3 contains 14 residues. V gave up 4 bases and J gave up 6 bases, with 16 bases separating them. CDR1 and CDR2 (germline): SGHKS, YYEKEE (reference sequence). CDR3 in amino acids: CASSVDHKGAEAFF. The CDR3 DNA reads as TGTGCCAGCAGCGTGGACCATAAAGGCGCTGAAGCTTTCTTT.

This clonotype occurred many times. The chain's CDR3 is CSAQPRQGGGNQPQHF. In DNA, the CDR3 is TGCAGTGCCCAGCCCCGACAGGGTGGGGGAAATCAGCCCCAGCATTTT. The V and J genes are TRBV20-1 and TRBJ1-5; 7 bases agree with TRBD1. The V and J ends lost 6 bases and 4 bases, in that order; junction bases with no gene match: 15. CDR1 is DFQATT, CDR2 SNEGSKA, per germline (reference sequence). The CDR3 is 16 amino acids.

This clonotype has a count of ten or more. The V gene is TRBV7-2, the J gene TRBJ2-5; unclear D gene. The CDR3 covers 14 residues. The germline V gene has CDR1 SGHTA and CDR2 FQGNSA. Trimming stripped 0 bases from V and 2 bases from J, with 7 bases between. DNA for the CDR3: TGTGCCAGCAGCTTAGCGACGACTCAAGAGACCCAGTACTTC. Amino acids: CASSLATTQETQYF.

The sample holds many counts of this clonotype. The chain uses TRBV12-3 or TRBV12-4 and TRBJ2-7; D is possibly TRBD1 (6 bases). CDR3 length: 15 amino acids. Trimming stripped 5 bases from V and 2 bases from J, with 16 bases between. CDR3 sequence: CASSHRDTGTYEQYF. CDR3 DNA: TGTGCCAGCAGTCACCGGGACACGGGAACCTACGAGCAGTACTTC.

The CDR3 DNA is TGCGCCAGCAGCTTGGACATTGGGGATAGCTCCTACGAGCAGTACTTC. Translation: CASSLDIGDSSYEQYF. The chain recombines TRBV5-1 with TRBJ2-7; no definite D call. The CDR3 sequence is 16 residues long. V was trimmed by 0 bases and J by 0 bases, leaving 13 bases between them. Germline V gene lookup returns CDR1 SGHRS and CDR2 YFSETQ.

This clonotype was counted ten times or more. In nucleotides, the CDR3 is TGTGCCAGCAGCTCACCTGGGAGGGGGCGAACTATGAACACTGAAGCTTTCTTT. Its translation: CASSSPGRGRTMNTEAFF. The chain links TRBV7-2 to TRBJ1-1; TRBD1 agrees at 7 bases. Germline V gene data show CDR1 as SGHTA and CDR2 as FQGNSA. The CDR3 sequence is 18 residues long. J lost 0 bases, V lost 4 bases, and 14 bases had no gene match.

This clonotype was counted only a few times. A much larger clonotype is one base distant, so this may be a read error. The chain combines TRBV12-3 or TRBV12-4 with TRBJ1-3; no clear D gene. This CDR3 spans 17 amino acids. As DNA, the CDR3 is TGTGCCAGCAGCCCGGGCGTGGGGAAAAAGGCTGGAAAAACCATATATTTT. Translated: CASSPGVGKKAGKTIYF.

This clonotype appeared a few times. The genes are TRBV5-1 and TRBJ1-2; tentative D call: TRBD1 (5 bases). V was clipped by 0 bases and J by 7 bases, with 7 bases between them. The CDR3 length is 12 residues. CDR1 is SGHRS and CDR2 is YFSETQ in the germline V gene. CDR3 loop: CASSLDRSGYTF. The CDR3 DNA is TGCGCCAGCAGCTTGGACAGGAGTGGCTACACCTTC.

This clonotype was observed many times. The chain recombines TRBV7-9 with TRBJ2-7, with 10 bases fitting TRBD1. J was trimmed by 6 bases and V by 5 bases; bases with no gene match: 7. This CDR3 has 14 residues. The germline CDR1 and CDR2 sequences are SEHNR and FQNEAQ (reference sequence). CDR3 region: CASSPRQGAVEQYF. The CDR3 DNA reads TGTGCCAGCAGCCCAAGACAGGGGGCAGTCGAGCAGTACTTC.

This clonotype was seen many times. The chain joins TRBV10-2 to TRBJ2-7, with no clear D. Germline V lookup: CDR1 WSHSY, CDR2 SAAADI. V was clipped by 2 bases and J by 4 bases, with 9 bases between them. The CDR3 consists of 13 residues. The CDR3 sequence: CASSETLRYEQYF. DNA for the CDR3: TGCGCCAGCAGTGAGACACTAAGGTACGAGCAGTACTTC.

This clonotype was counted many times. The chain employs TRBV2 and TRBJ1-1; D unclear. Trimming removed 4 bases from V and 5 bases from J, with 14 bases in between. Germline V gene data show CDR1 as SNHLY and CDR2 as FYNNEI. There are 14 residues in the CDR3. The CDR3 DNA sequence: TGTGCCAGCAGTGTGGCGGGGAGTGGGACTGAAGCTTTCTTT. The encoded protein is CASSVAGSGTEAFF.

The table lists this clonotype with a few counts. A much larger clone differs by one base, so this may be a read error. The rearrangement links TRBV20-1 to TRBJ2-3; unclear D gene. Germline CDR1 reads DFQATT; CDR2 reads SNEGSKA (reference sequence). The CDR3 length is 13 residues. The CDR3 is CSASSPDTDKQYF. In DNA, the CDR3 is TGCAGTGCTAGTAGTCCAGACACAGATAAGCAGTATTTT.

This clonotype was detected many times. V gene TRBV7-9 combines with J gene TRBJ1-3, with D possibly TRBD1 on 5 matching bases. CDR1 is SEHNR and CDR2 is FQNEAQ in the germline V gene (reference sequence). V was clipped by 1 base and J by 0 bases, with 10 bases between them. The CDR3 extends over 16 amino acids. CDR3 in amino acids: CASSLEEGRSGNTIYF. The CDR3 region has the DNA TGTGCCAGCAGCTTAGAAGAGGGACGCTCTGGAAACACCATATATTTT.

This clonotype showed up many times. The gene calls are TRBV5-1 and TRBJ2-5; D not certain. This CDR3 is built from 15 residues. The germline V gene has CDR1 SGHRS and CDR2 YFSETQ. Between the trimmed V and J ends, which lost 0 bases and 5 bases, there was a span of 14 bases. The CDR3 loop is CASSLAISSGETQYF. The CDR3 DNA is TGCGCCAGCAGCTTGGCCATTTCATCCGGGGAGACCCAGTACTTC.

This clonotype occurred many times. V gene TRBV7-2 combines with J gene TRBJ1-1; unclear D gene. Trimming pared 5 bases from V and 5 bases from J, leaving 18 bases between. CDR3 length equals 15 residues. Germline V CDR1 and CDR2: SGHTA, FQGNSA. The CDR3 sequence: CASSLQYGIGTEAFF. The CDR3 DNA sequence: TGTGCCAGCAGCCTACAATATGGGATAGGGACTGAAGCTTTCTTT.

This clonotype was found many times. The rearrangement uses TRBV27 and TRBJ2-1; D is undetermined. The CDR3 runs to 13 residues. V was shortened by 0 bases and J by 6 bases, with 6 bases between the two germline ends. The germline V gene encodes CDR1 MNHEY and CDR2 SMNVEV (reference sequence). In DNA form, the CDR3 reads TGTGCCAGCAGTTTATCTTGGGGCAATGAGCAGTTCTTC. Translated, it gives CASSLSWGNEQFF.

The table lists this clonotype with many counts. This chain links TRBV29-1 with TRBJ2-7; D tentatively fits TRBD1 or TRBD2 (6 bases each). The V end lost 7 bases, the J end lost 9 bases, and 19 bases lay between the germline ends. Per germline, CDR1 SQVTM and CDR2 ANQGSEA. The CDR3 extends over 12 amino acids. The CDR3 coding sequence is TGCAGCGGGGGGCAGGGGACTCAGGGGCAGTACTTC. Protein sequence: CSGGQGTQGQYF.

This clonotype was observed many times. CDR3 residues: CATIPKAGGTEAFF. The CDR3 nucleotides are TGTGCCACCATCCCGAAGGCAGGGGGCACTGAAGCTTTCTTT. The V call is TRBV15, the J call TRBJ1-1; 7 bases line up with TRBD1. Germline CDR1 is LNHNV and CDR2 is YYDKDF (reference sequence). The length of the CDR3 is 14 residues. After removal of 7 bases from V and 4 bases from J, the junction contained 9 bases not matched to a gene.

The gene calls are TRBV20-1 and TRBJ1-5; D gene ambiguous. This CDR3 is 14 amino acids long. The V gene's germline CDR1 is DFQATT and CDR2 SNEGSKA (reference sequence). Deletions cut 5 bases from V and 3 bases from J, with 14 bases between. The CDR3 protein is CSARQWGVNQPQHF. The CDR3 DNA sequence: TGCAGTGCTCGGCAATGGGGAGTCAATCAGCCCCAGCATTTT.

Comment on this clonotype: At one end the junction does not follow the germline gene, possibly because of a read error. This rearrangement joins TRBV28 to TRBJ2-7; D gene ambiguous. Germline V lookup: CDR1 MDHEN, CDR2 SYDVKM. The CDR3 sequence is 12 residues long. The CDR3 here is CDSSTGRREQYF. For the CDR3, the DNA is TGTGACAGCAGTACCGGACGAAGGGAGCAGTACTTC.

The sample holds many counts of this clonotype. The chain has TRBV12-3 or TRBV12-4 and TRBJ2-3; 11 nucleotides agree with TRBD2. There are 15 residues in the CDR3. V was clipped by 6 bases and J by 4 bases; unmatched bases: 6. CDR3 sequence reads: CASRTTSGGSDTQYF. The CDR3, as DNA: TGTGCCAGCAGAACAACTAGCGGGGGCTCAGATACGCAGTATTTT.

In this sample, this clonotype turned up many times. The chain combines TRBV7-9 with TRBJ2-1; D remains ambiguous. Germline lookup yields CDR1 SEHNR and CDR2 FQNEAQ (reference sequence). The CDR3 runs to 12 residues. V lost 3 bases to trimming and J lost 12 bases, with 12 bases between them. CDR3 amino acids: CASSFGGPWQFF. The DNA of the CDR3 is TGTGCCAGCAGCTTCGGTGGGCCTTGGCAGTTCTTC.